The rows below give T cell receptor beta chains drawn from one sample of a study of T cells after yellow fever vaccination. TCRdb redid the calling of the 5' RACE reads with MiXCR, one entry per CDR3 protein. Here the sample spans approximately 350,000 distinct CDR3 sequences, approximately 10% being singletons. This sample comprised PBMCs, obtained on the day of the first yellow fever vaccination. The receptors stem from a man younger than 30 who received the YFV17D yellow fever vaccine. Both conserved end residues are part of each CDR3. The D gene is left open where the match is weak. Clone size appears in some rows only: once, few, many, or a class for an expanded clone.

clone_size | d_call | j_call | v_call | cdr3_aa | cdr3_nt
NA | TRBD2 | TRBJ2-2 | TRBV6-1 | CASSEASGGAGELFF | TGTGCCAGCAGTGAAGCTAGCGGGGGGGCCGGGGAGCTGTTTTTT
few | NA | TRBJ2-7 | TRBV4-3 | CASSRGAGVQYF | TGCGCCAGCAGCCGGGGGGCGGGAGTACAGTACTTC
NA | NA | TRBJ2-4 | TRBV12-3/TRBV12-4 | CASRLQEELAKNIQYF | TGTGCCAGCAGGCTTCAGGAGGAACTAGCCAAAAACATTCAGTACTTC
few | NA | TRBJ1-3 | TRBV4-1 | CASSLRSAGNTIYF | TGCGCCAGCAGCCTCCGCTCGGCTGGAAACACCATATATTTT
NA | NA | TRBJ2-7 | TRBV7-2 | CASSRRPSSYEQYF | TGTGCCAGCAGCCGGAGACCCAGCTCCTACGAGCAGTACTTC
NA | TRBD1 | TRBJ1-3 | TRBV15 | CATSRSIGTGSGDTIYF | TGTGCCACCAGCAGAAGCATCGGGACAGGCTCTGGAGACACCATATATTTT
NA | NA | TRBJ2-4 | TRBV4-3 | CASSQGTGPKYF | TGCGCCAGCAGCCAAGGAACAGGCCCTAAGTACTTC
few | TRBD1 | TRBJ1-1 | TRBV6-1 | CASSGGQGRAEAFF | TGTGCCAGCAGTGGGGGACAGGGTAGAGCTGAAGCTTTCTTT
many | TRBD2 | TRBJ2-5 | TRBV12-3/TRBV12-4 | CASGPSGDQETQYF | TGTGCCAGCGGGCCTAGCGGGGATCAAGAGACCCAGTACTTC
NA | TRBD1 | TRBJ2-7 | TRBV7-2 | CASSRNRGEYEQYF | TGTGCCAGCAGCCGAAACAGGGGAGAGTACGAGCAGTACTTC
NA | TRBD1 | TRBJ2-7 | TRBV6-2/TRBV6-3 | CASSYRDRAKGTLGGAYEQYF | TGTGCCAGCAGTTACCGGGACAGGGCTAAGGGGACCCTTGGGGGGGCCTACGAGCAGTACTTC
NA | TRBD1 | TRBJ2-2 | TRBV20-1 | CSAPRGTGVTGELFF | TGCAGTGCCCCCCGGGGGACAGGGGTCACCGGGGAGCTGTTTTTT
NA | NA | TRBJ1-4 | TRBV4-1 | CASSQALGGRSEKLFF | TGCGCCAGCAGCCAAGCTCTTGGGGGGCGGTCGGAAAAACTGTTTTTT
NA | NA | TRBJ2-5 | TRBV5-4 | CASSLGENQETQYF | TGTGCCAGCAGCTTGGGGGAAAACCAAGAGACCCAGTACTTC
few | NA | TRBJ1-2 | TRBV4-1 | CASSQDEGRKGYGYTF | TGCGCCAGCAGCCAAGACGAGGGGCGCAAGGGCTATGGCTACACCTTC
few | NA | TRBJ1-1 | TRBV7-2 | CASSLVRGARTEAFF | TGTGCCAGCAGCTTAGTTCGGGGGGCACGGACTGAAGCTTTCTTT
NA | NA | TRBJ1-1 | TRBV7-9 | CASSYYSRPEAFF | TGTGCCAGCAGCTATTATTCGCGGCCTGAAGCTTTCTTT
few | NA | TRBJ1-5 | TRBV12-3/TRBV12-4 | CASSTRSNQPQHF | TGTGCCAGCAGCACAAGGAGCAATCAGCCCCAGCATTTT
NA | NA | TRBJ2-3 | TRBV9 | CASSVGSPNTDTQYF | TGTGCCAGCAGCGTAGGTTCACCGAACACAGATACGCAGTATTTT
NA | NA | TRBJ1-3 | TRBV4-2 | CASSQDSGPGNTIYF | TGTGCCAGCAGCCAAGATTCCGGCCCTGGAAACACCATATATTTT
NA | NA | TRBJ1-2 | TRBV7-2 | CASSLVVPGGYTF | TGTGCCAGCAGCTTAGTAGTCCCGGGTGGCTACACCTTC
many | NA | TRBJ1-5 | TRBV7-2 | CASSLRLDQPQHF | TGTGCCAGCAGCTTAAGGTTAGATCAGCCCCAGCATTTT
few | NA | TRBJ2-3 | TRBV4-1 | CASSPYSGTDTQYF | TGCGCCAGCAGCCCCTACTCCGGCACAGATACGCAGTATTTT
NA | NA | TRBJ2-5 | TRBV4-3 | CASSQGAAGETQYF | TGCGCCAGCAGCCAAGGGGCAGCTGGAGAGACCCAGTACTTC
NA | NA | TRBJ2-2 | TRBV5-4 | CASSFTYSSTGELFF | TGTGCCAGCAGCTTTACATACAGCTCCACCGGGGAGCTGTTTTTT
NA | NA | TRBJ2-7 | TRBV5-1 | CASSLAGDKLIHEQYF | TGCGCCAGCAGCTTGGCAGGGGACAAACTCATCCACGAGCAGTACTTC
NA | TRBD1 | TRBJ2-5 | TRBV6-1 | CAIRTKTGVRGTQYF | TGTGCCATCCGAACGAAGACAGGGGTGAGGGGGACCCAGTACTTC
NA | NA | TRBJ1-6 | TRBV7-3 | CASSLSAGYTPLHF | TGTGCCAGCAGCTTAAGCGCAGGGTACACACCCCTCCACTTT
many | NA | TRBJ2-1 | TRBV29-1 | CSDRVPYNEQFF | TGCAGCGACAGGGTCCCCTACAATGAGCAGTTCTTC
many | NA | TRBJ2-2 | TRBV5-1 | CASSLARLTGELFF | TGCGCCAGCAGCTTGGCCAGGCTGACCGGGGAGCTGTTTTTT
few | NA | TRBJ2-7 | TRBV7-8 | CASSGRQEILSFYEQYF | TGTGCCAGCAGCGGAAGACAGGAGATACTTTCTTTTTACGAGCAGTACTTC
NA | TRBD1 | TRBJ1-1 | TRBV7-3 | CASGTGGPTEAFF | TGTGCCAGTGGGACAGGGGGTCCCACTGAAGCTTTCTTT
few | NA | TRBJ2-2 | TRBV9 | CASSATGSGELFF | TGTGCCAGCAGCGCCACAGGGTCCGGGGAGCTGTTTTTT
many | NA | TRBJ1-6 | TRBV7-9 | CASSLGRGDNSPLHF | TGTGCCAGCAGCTTAGGAAGGGGAGATAATTCACCCCTCCACTTT
NA | TRBD1 | TRBJ1-2 | TRBV24-1 | CATSPGDRDYGYTF | TGTGCCACCAGCCCTGGGGACAGGGACTATGGCTACACCTTC
few | TRBD1 | TRBJ2-1 | TRBV20-1 | CSATRTGPYNEQFF | TGCAGTGCTACTCGGACAGGGCCCTACAATGAGCAGTTCTTC
few | NA | TRBJ2-3 | TRBV5-1 | CASSGSSSTDTQYF | TGCGCCAGCAGCGGCAGCTCGAGCACAGATACGCAGTATTTT
NA | TRBD1 | TRBJ2-2 | TRBV5-8 | CASNSPVQGRGTGELFF | TGTGCCAGCAACTCTCCCGTACAGGGGCGAGGCACCGGGGAGCTGTTTTTT
few | NA | TRBJ2-7 | TRBV7-2 | CASSLGQTRYEQYF | TGTGCCAGCAGCTTAGGACAGACCCGCTACGAGCAGTACTTC
NA | TRBD1 | TRBJ1-1 | TRBV4-2 | CASSQVSDRDRAVNTEAFF | TGTGCCAGCAGCCAAGTGTCAGACCGGGACAGGGCGGTGAACACTGAAGCTTTCTTT
few | NA | TRBJ2-1 | TRBV27 | CASSSQLAEQFF | TGTGCCAGCAGTTCCCAGTTGGCTGAGCAGTTCTTC
few | NA | TRBJ2-1 | TRBV4-3 | CASSQDNSVSYNEQFF | TGCGCCAGCAGCCAAGATAATAGCGTATCCTACAATGAGCAGTTCTTC
many | NA | TRBJ1-1 | TRBV5-1 | CASSLAPTDLGTEAFF | TGCGCCAGCAGCTTGGCCCCCACCGACCTGGGAACTGAAGCTTTCTTT
NA | NA | TRBJ2-3 | TRBV28 | CASSPPGQGNPDTQYF | TGTGCCAGCAGTCCCCCCGGGCAGGGCAATCCAGATACGCAGTATTTT
NA | TRBD1 | TRBJ1-5 | TRBV6-1 | CASSWGQGMPQHF | TGTGCCAGCAGCTGGGGACAGGGAATGCCCCAGCATTTT
few | NA | TRBJ2-5 | TRBV29-1 | CSVVGGGRETQYF | TGCAGCGTTGTTGGGGGGGGGCGAGAGACCCAGTACTTC
few | TRBD1 | TRBJ1-1 | TRBV7-2 | CASRRDRGNTEAFF | TGTGCCAGCCGCAGGGACAGGGGAAACACTGAAGCTTTCTTT
few | NA | TRBJ2-1 | TRBV5-1 | CASSSSGDEQFF | TGCGCCAGCAGTTCTTCCGGAGATGAGCAGTTCTTC
few | NA | TRBJ2-2 | TRBV29-1 | CSVEVRDGVKTGELFF | TGCAGCGTTGAAGTTAGAGATGGGGTAAAAACCGGGGAGCTGTTTTTT
once | TRBD1 | TRBJ1-6 | TRBV11-1 | CASSLNSGTVRSPLHF | TGTGCCAGCAGCCTCAATTCCGGGACAGTCCGCTCACCCCTCCACTTT
NA | TRBD1 | TRBJ2-1 | TRBV3-1 | CASSRTGLKEQFF | TGTGCCAGCAGTCGGACAGGTCTTAAGGAGCAGTTCTTC
few | NA | TRBJ2-3 | TRBV11-2 | CASIGVGDTQYF | TGTGCCAGCATCGGCGTTGGGGATACGCAGTATTTT